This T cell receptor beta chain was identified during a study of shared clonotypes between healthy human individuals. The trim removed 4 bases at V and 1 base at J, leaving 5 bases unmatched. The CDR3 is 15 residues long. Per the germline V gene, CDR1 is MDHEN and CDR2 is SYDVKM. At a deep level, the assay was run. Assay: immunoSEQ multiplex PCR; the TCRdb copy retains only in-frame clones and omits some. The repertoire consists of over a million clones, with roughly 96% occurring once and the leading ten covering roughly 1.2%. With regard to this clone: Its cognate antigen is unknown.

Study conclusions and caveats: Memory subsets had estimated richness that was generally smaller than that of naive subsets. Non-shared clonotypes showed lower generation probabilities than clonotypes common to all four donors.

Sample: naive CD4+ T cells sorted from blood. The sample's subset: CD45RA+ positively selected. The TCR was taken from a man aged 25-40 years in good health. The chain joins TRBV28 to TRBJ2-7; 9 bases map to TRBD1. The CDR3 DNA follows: TGTGCCAGCAGTTCCACAGGACAGGGGTCCTACGAGCAGTACTTC. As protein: CASSSTGQGSYEQYF.